Given below is one TCR beta chain in context. This record comes from a study of blood T cell repertoires in COVID-19. Libraries were prepared by immunoSEQ multiplex PCR; TCRdb keeps only in-frame clonotypes and omits some of them. The sample shows 250,000 to 350,000 clones, approximately 84% of them seen only once. There are 14 residues in the CDR3. Looked up from germline, CDR1 is SGHTS and CDR2 is YDEGEE. Between the trimmed V and J ends, which lost 2 bases and 9 bases, there was a span of 15 bases. V is TRBV5-8 and J is TRBJ2-4, with TRBD1 as a possible D gene (6 bases). The sequenced sample consisted of peripheral blood. The TCR sequence derives from a person aged 65 to 79 with COVID-19, enrolled during active disease. The CDR3 loop is CASSLGASRGIQYF. The CDR3 DNA follows: TGTGCCAGCAGCTTAGGGGCTAGCAGGGGCATTCAGTACTTC. The full variable domain, rest sourced from reference TRBV5-8 and TRBJ2-4, is EAGVTQSPTHLIKTRGQQATLRCSPISGHTSVYWYQQALGLGLQFLLWYDEGEERNRGNFPPRFSGRQFPNYSSELNVNALELEDSALYLCASSLGASRGIQYFGAGTRLSVL.